What follows are 6 T cell receptor beta chains derived from one specimen sequenced in a study of neurological immune-mediated disorders. From the 5' RACE reads, TCRdb called clonotypes with MiXCR, one entry per CDR3 protein. Of around 50,000 distinct CDR3 sequences listed, 3% to 4% were seen once; the top ten hold approximately 5.9%. The sequenced sample was PBMCs. Source of these receptors: a man aged 55 to 70 with multiple sclerosis.

This clonotype was recorded at least ten times. The CDR3 region is CSARTDGEGTDYGYTF. CDR3 nucleotides: TGCAGTGCTAGAACAGACGGGGAGGGGACGGACTATGGCTACACCTTC. The chain joins TRBV20-1 to TRBJ1-2; weak D call: TRBD1 (5 bases). CDR3 length: 16 amino acids. Germline CDR1 is DFQATT and CDR2 is SNEGSKA (reference sequence). Trimming left V 2 bases short and J 3 bases short, with 19 bases between.

This chain joins TRBV12-3 or TRBV12-4 and TRBJ2-2, with a weak D call TRBD2 (7 bases). Trimming left V 3 bases short and J 4 bases short, with 12 bases between. The CDR3 totals 15 residues. As DNA, the CDR3 is TGTGCCAGCAGTTTTAGCGCGGGGGCCACCGGGGAGCTGTTTTTT. Its protein product is CASSFSAGATGELFF.

This clonotype has ten or more counts. V usage is TRBV12-3 or TRBV12-4 and J usage is TRBJ1-1; 10 positions match TRBD1. Trimming took 10 bases from V and 4 from J; bases not matched to a gene: 12. The length of the CDR3 is 15 residues. For the CDR3, the DNA is TGTGCCACCGGAGGGACAGGGGTCCTTAGCACTGAAGCTTTCTTT. Encoded protein: CATGGTGVLSTEAFF.

The V call is TRBV29-1, the J call TRBJ2-1; 10 nucleotides match TRBD2. The germline V gene encodes CDR1 SQVTM and CDR2 ANQGSEA. Trimming took 1 base from V and 2 from J; bases not matched to a gene: 2. The CDR3 runs to 15 residues. In nucleotides, the CDR3 is TGCAGCGTTGAAGTTGGACTAGCGGCCTACAATGAGCAGTTCTTC. Its translation: CSVEVGLAAYNEQFF.

Ten or more counts support this clonotype. A single base separates this from a much larger clone, so it may be a read error. This likely comes from a read error, as the CDR3 has no conserved phenylalanine or tryptophan at its end. This rearrangement joins TRBV15 to TRBJ2-5; D gene uncertain. Trimming shortened V by 1 base and J by 5 bases, and 5 bases separated the two germline ends. This CDR3 is 12 amino acids long. Germline CDR1 LNHNV, CDR2 YYDKDF (reference sequence). CDR3 region: CATSRGGETQYC. As DNA, the CDR3 is TGTGCCACCAGCAGAGGCGGCGAGACCCAGTACTGC.

This clonotype was detected many times. V is TRBV5-1 and J is TRBJ2-2; either TRBD1 or TRBD2 may fit D (5 bases each). The ends were cut back, 5 bases at V and 6 bases at J, with 11 bases in the middle. Germline-derived CDR1 and CDR2 are SGHRS and YFSETQ. This CDR3 is built from 13 residues. For the CDR3, the DNA is TGCGCCAGCAGGAGGGGATCGGCCGGGGAGCTGTTTTTT. Residues: CASRRGSAGELFF.